The 26 T cell receptor beta chains below were found in one sample sequenced in a study of T-cell reconstitution after alpha-beta-depleted transplantation in children. The TCRbeta library incorporated unique molecular identifiers. TCRdb analysed the PCR reads with MiXCR anew, one entry per CDR3 protein. Here the sample spans around 250,000 distinct CDR3 sequences, roughly 7.7% being singletons. The material sequenced was PBMCs, mostly from graft donor cells, taken 180 days after TCRalphabeta/CD19-depleted stem cell transplant. The source of these receptors is a male patient under 18 who had a stem cell transplant for acute lymphoblastic leukemia, so the T cells may come from the graft donor.

This clonotype was observed a few times. The V call is TRBV7-6, the J call TRBJ2-7; 12 bases map to TRBD1. This CDR3 spans 17 amino acids. V trimming: 1 base; J trimming: 4 bases; junction bases outside the gene matches: 8. From germline, CDR1 is SGHVS and CDR2 FNYEAQ. CDR3 sequence (DNA): TGTGCCAGCAGCTTAGGTCCCGGGACAGGGGGCGTATACGAGCAGTACTTC. This translates into CASSLGPGTGGVYEQYF.

This clonotype has at least ten counts. The rearrangement uses TRBV14 and TRBJ2-2; no clear D. CDR1 is SGHDN and CDR2 is FVKESK in the germline V gene. The CDR3 spans 13 residues. Trimming pared 5 bases from V and 2 bases from J, leaving 6 bases between. This chain's CDR3 is CASSVLNTGELFF. CDR3 bases: TGTGCCAGCAGCGTATTAAACACCGGGGAGCTGTTTTTT.

This clonotype came up many times. The chain is built from TRBV6-1 and TRBJ1-2; D is unresolved. Trimming left V 7 bases short and J 6 bases short, with 21 bases between. This CDR3 is 15 amino acids long. Germline V gene lookup returns CDR1 MNHNS and CDR2 SASEGT. The CDR3 protein is CASTPRSVYEDGYTF. DNA for the CDR3: TGTGCCAGCACCCCACGGTCCGTTTATGAGGATGGCTACACCTTC.

This clonotype was seen repeatedly, ten times or more. J is TRBJ1-2 and V is TRBV5-1; the D gene is possibly TRBD1 (5 bases). Germline CDR1 SGHRS, CDR2 YFSETQ. Deletions cut 0 bases from V and 5 bases from J, with 20 bases between. The CDR3 totals 17 residues. CDR3 nucleotide sequence: TGCGCCAGCAGCTTGGCTTTTTTAAGAGACAGCCCATATGGCTACACCTTC. Translation: CASSLAFLRDSPYGYTF.

This clonotype was observed at least ten times. The rearrangement uses TRBV10-3 and TRBJ2-7, with D possibly TRBD2 on 5 matching bases. Looked up from germline, CDR1 is ENHRY and CDR2 is SYGVKD. Between the trimmed V and J ends, which lost 10 bases and 6 bases, there was a span of 25 bases. This CDR3 is built from 15 residues. As DNA, the CDR3 is TGTGCCAGCCGGGGATTAGGGCGCGTCCTCTCCGAGCAGTACTTC. The encoded protein is CASRGLGRVLSEQYF.

There are many counts of this clonotype. The chain recombines TRBV27 with TRBJ2-7; 8 positions agree with TRBD2. V lost 4 bases to trimming and J lost 1 base; unmatched junction nucleotides: 3. The CDR3 extends over 14 amino acids. Germline lookup yields CDR1 MNHEY and CDR2 SMNVEV (reference sequence). The chain's CDR3 is CASSWTSPSYEQYF. Here the CDR3 DNA reads TGTGCCAGCAGTTGGACTAGCCCTTCCTACGAGCAGTACTTC.

This clonotype was counted at least ten times. CDR3 sequence reads: CASSLDSGTYNEQFF. CDR3 DNA: TGTGCCAGCAGCTTAGACAGCGGGACTTACAATGAGCAGTTCTTC. The chain is built from TRBV11-3 and TRBJ2-1, with TRBD2 identical over 7 bases. J lost 4 bases, V lost 0 bases, and 3 bases had no gene match. Germline-derived CDR1 and CDR2 are SGHNT and YENEEA. The CDR3 sequence is 15 residues long. Using reference TRBV11-3 and TRBJ2-1 for the parts outside the CDR3, the full variable domain is EAGVVQSPRYKIIEKKQPVAFWCNPISGHNTLYWYLQNLGQGPELLIRYENEEAVDDSQLPKDRFSAERLKGVDSTLKIQPAELGDSAVYLCASSLDSGTYNEQFFGPGTRLTVL.

The table lists this clonotype with many counts. The V gene is TRBV5-5, the J gene TRBJ1-5; 7 bases agree with TRBD1. The CDR3 runs 15 residues. The germline gives CDR1 SGHKS, CDR2 YYEKEE (reference sequence). Losses at the gene ends were 0 bases for V and 3 bases for J; bases not matched to a gene: 3. CDR3 nucleotide sequence: TGTGCCAGCAGCTTGGGACAGGGCTTCAATCAGCCCCAGCATTTT. Its translation is CASSLGQGFNQPQHF. Full variable domain (missing parts from reference TRBV5-5 and TRBJ1-5): DAGVTQSPTHLIKTRGQQVTLRCSPISGHKSVSWYQQVLGQGPQFIFQYYEKEERGRGNFPDRFSARQFPNYSSELNVNALLLGDSALYLCASSLGQGFNQPQHFGDGTRLSIL.

This clonotype showed up many times. The rearrangement joins TRBV10-3 to TRBJ2-2; the match to TRBD2 covers 7 bases. Trimming cost V 4 bases and J 0 bases; bases outside gene matches: 11. The CDR3 has 18 residues. CDR1 is ENHRY, CDR2 SYGVKD, per germline. The DNA of the CDR3 is TGTGCCATCAGTGGAGCGGGAAAGGATGCCGCGAACACCGGGGAGCTGTTTTTT. Translated, it gives CAISGAGKDAANTGELFF.

This clonotype was detected many times. The V call is TRBV12-3 or TRBV12-4, the J call TRBJ2-1, with D perhaps given as TRBD1 or TRBD2 (7 bases each). The CDR3 has 17 residues. V dropped 5 bases and J dropped 3 bases, with 20 bases sitting between them. The chain's CDR3 is CASSLAGGTVNYNEQFF. The CDR3 DNA is TGTGCCAGCAGTCTCGCCGGGGGGACAGTCAACTACAATGAGCAGTTCTTC.

This clonotype was counted ten times or more. This chain uses TRBV12-3 or TRBV12-4 with TRBJ1-2; the D gene is possibly TRBD1 (6 bases). The CDR3 is 15 amino acids. The V end lost 2 bases, the J end lost 8 bases, and 18 bases lay between the germline ends. DNA of the CDR3: TGTGCCAGCAGTTTAAAACCCACAGGGATCAGGGGCTACACCTTC. Protein: CASSLKPTGIRGYTF.

This clonotype was counted many times. At one of its ends the junction is not consistent with the germline gene, which may arise from a read error. This chain connects TRBV7-9 to TRBJ2-7; a possible D gene is TRBD1 (6 bases). The germline CDR1 and CDR2 sequences are SEHNR and FQNEAQ (reference sequence). The CDR3 has 12 amino acids. The CDR3 loop reads CASTLDDRRWHF. CDR3 nucleotides: TGTGCCAGCACCCTGGACGACAGGAGGTGGCACTTC. The full variable domain, with the rest looked up from reference TRBV7-9 and TRBJ2-7, is DTGVSQNPRHKITKRGQNVTFRCDPISEHNRLYWYRQTLGQGPEFLTYFQNEAQLEKSRLLSDRFSAERPKGSFSTLEIQRTEQGDSAMYLCASTLDDRRWHFGPGTRLTVT.

The table lists this clonotype with many counts. The chain joins TRBV14 to TRBJ2-1; 8 bases match TRBD2. Losses at the gene ends were 3 bases for V and 5 bases for J; bases not matched to a gene: 6. Germline-derived CDR1 and CDR2 are SGHDN and FVKESK. CDR3 length equals 15 residues. The CDR3 nucleotides read TGTGCCAGCAGCCACGAACCGGGACTAGACAATGAGCAGTTCTTC. It codes for CASSHEPGLDNEQFF.

This clonotype was counted ten times or more. The V gene is TRBV6-5, the J gene TRBJ2-7, with TRBD2 as a possible D gene (7 bases). The CDR3 extends over 16 amino acids. The germline CDR1 and CDR2 sequences are MNHEY and SVGAGI. V gave up 3 bases and J gave up 2 bases, with 17 bases separating them. The CDR3 is CASSYIGTGRAYEQYF. The CDR3 DNA follows: TGTGCCAGCAGTTATATAGGAACAGGGAGGGCCTACGAGCAGTACTTC.

This clonotype has ten or more counts. The chain carries TRBV5-1 and TRBJ2-7; possibly TRBD1 or TRBD2 for D (6 bases each). The germline CDR1 and CDR2 sequences are SGHRS and YFSETQ. This CDR3 is 16 amino acids long. Trimming removed 4 bases at V and 3 bases at J, with 20 bases between. The chain's CDR3 is CASSPPSSGGDYEQYF. The CDR3 nucleotides read TGCGCCAGCAGCCCCCCTAGCTCCGGGGGCGACTACGAGCAGTACTTC.

Ten or more counts support this clonotype. The J gene is TRBJ2-3, the V gene TRBV6-5, with 7 positions matching TRBD1. CDR3 length equals 13 residues. In germline, CDR1 is MNHEY, CDR2 SVGAGI. Germline trimming cut 5 bases from V and 4 bases from J; bases unmatched to any gene: 3. This chain's CDR3 is CASSPDRADTQYF. The CDR3 DNA follows: TGTGCCAGCAGTCCAGACAGGGCAGATACGCAGTATTTT.

For this clonotype: The DNA is left out, because the CDR3 cannot be placed on it with certainty; the CDR3 is given as TCRdb lists it. V gene TRBV6-5 combines with J gene TRBJ1-1; TRBD1, as called in the table, went unchecked against the DNA. Inclusive of both ends, the CDR3 amounts to 12 amino acids. Germline CDR1 and CDR2: MNHEY and SVGAGI. CDR3 sequence: CASRSRVGWGAF.

A few counts support this clonotype. The chain joins TRBV5-1 to TRBJ1-6; TRBD1 agrees at 7 bases. The CDR3 covers 15 residues. V was clipped by 2 bases and J by 8 bases; unmatched bases: 7. Germline loops: CDR1 SGHRS, CDR2 YFSETQ. CDR3 sequence reads: CASSFQGTDHSPLHF. As DNA, the CDR3 is TGCGCCAGCAGCTTTCAGGGGACAGACCATTCACCCCTCCACTTT.

V usage is TRBV3-1 and J usage is TRBJ2-2, with D possibly matching TRBD1 (5 bases). Germline V gives CDR1 LGHDT, CDR2 YNNKEL (reference sequence). V was trimmed by 11 bases and J by 6 bases, leaving 22 bases between them. The CDR3 extends over 15 amino acids. The CDR3 DNA sequence: TGTGCCTGCTGCCAGCAGGGCCTTATATCCGGGGAGCTGTTTTTT. Translated, it gives CACCQQGLISGELFF. Drawing the rest from reference TRBV3-1 and TRBJ2-2, the complete variable domain is DTAVSQTPKYLVTQMGNDKSIKCEQNLGHDTMYWYKQDSKKFLKIMFSYNNKELIINETVPNRFSPKSPDKAHLNLHINSLELGDSAVYFCACCQQGLISGELFFGEGSRLTVL.

This clonotype has ten or more counts. The CDR3 sequence: CASLRRKGTQYF. DNA of the CDR3: TGTGCCAGCCTTAGACGAAAGGGGACCCAGTACTTC. This sequence joins TRBV19 and TRBJ2-5; D remains unclear. Germline V lookup: CDR1 LNHDA, CDR2 SQIVND (reference sequence). CDR3 length: 12 residues. The ends were cut back, 9 bases at V and 7 bases at J, with 15 bases in the middle. Combining the CDR3 with reference TRBV19 and TRBJ2-5 gives the whole variable domain DGGITQSPKYLFRKEGQNVTLSCEQNLNHDAMYWYRQDPGQGLRLIYYSQIVNDFQKGDIAEGYSVSREKKESFPLTVTSAQKNPTAFYLCASLRRKGTQYFGPGTRLLVL.

This clonotype showed up many times. The V gene is TRBV7-2, the J gene TRBJ1-1; no definite D call. Trimming removed 7 bases from V and 4 bases from J, with 13 bases in between. The CDR3 has 13 residues. The germline gives CDR1 SGHTA, CDR2 FQGNSA. The CDR3 bases are TGTGCCAGCACCTTTGTTGTGACCACTGAAGCTTTCTTT. Translated: CASTFVVTTEAFF.

This clonotype was seen repeatedly, ten times or more. The rearrangement links TRBV28 to TRBJ1-6; 7 bases align to TRBD1. V trimming: 3 bases; J trimming: 7 bases; junction bases outside the gene matches: 6. CDR1 and CDR2 from the germline V gene are MDHEN and SYDVKM. The CDR3 covers 15 residues. CDR3 nucleotide sequence: TGTGCCAGCAGTTTGAGACAGGGTCAGAATTCACCCCTCCACTTT. This sequence encodes CASSLRQGQNSPLHF.

A word on this clonotype: Possible read error: a much larger clone is one base away. The rearrangement links TRBV27 to TRBJ2-3, with D hard to call. The CDR3 is made up of 14 amino acids. V was clipped by 4 bases and J by 4 bases, with 12 bases between them. The V gene's germline CDR1 is MNHEY and CDR2 SMNVEV (reference sequence). The DNA for the CDR3 is TGTGCCAGCAGTTCTTCAAGGGTGGCAGATACGCAGTATTTT. This codes for CASSSSRVADTQYF.

This clonotype was counted many times. V and J are TRBV10-3 and TRBJ2-3; D might be TRBD1 (6 bases). CDR1 is ENHRY, CDR2 SYGVKD, per germline. Trimming took off 6 bases at V and 0 bases at J, with 13 bases between the two ends. CDR3 size: 15 residues. For the CDR3, the DNA is TGTGCCATCAGGACTGGACAGACTAGCACAGATACGCAGTATTTT. Translated: CAIRTGQTSTDTQYF.

In its sample, this clonotype was seen many times. V gene TRBV28 combines with J gene TRBJ2-1; TRBD2 matches 7 bases. This CDR3 region has 13 residues. V lost 6 bases to trimming and J lost 12 bases; unmatched junction nucleotides: 11. The germline V gene encodes CDR1 MDHEN and CDR2 SYDVKM. CDR3 sequence: CASREGRPGGQFF. In DNA, the CDR3 is TGTGCCAGCAGGGAGGGCAGGCCGGGGGGGCAGTTCTTC.

This rearrangement joins TRBV20-1 to TRBJ1-5; TRBD1 might be the D (5 bases). The germline V and J ends were trimmed by 7 bases and 0 bases, with 7 bases remaining between them. Germline V gene data show CDR1 as DFQATT and CDR2 as SNEGSKA (reference sequence). This CDR3 spans 12 amino acids. The CDR3 bases are TGCAGTGTCAGGGATAGCAATCAGCCCCAGCATTTT. Translated: CSVRDSNQPQHF.